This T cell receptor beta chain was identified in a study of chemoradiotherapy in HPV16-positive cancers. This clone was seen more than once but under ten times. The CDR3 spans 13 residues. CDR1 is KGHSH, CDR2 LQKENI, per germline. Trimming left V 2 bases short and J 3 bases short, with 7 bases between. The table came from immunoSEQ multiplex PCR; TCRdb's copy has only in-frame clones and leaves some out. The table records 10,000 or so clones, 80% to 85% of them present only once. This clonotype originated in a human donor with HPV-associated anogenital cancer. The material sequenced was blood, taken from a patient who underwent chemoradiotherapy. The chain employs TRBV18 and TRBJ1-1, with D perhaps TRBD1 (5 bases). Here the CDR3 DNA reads TGTGCCAGCTCACCAGGGGCGGACACTGAAGCTTTCTTT. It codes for CASSPGADTEAFF.